One TCR beta chain is described in this entry. Measured with immunoSEQ multiplex PCR; TCRdb has only the in-frame clones, and not every one. Of around 65,000 clones in the sample, about nine tenths were seen once. V shed 1 base and J 6 bases; nucleotides not matched to a gene: 3. The germline gives CDR1 LGHNA, CDR2 YSLEER. This CDR3 is 13 amino acids long. The source of the sample is a study of T cell changes during pregnancy in multiple sclerosis. This chain uses TRBV4-3 with TRBJ2-7; 7 bases are shared with TRBD2. The starting material was peripheral blood, obtained in the first trimester of pregnancy. The sequence was obtained from a female donor in good health, enrolled as a control in a pregnancy study. CDR3 DNA sequence: TGCGCCAGCAGCCAAGCCCCGGGGGGCGAGCAGTACTTC. This sequence encodes CASSQAPGGEQYF.